The next 15 T cell receptor beta chains were all read from a single sample in a study of T cell responses to AZD1222 COVID-19 vaccine. Method: immunoSEQ multiplex PCR; TCRdb's copy keeps in-frame clones and lacks some. The table shows around 150,000 clones, with about 91% occurring only once. The sequencing here drew on peripheral blood, taken on day 0 of AZD1222 vaccination. These receptors originate from an adult in good health.

V gene TRBV13 combines with J gene TRBJ2-1; D gene ambiguous. Germline V CDR1 and CDR2: PRHDT, FYEKMQ (reference sequence). The CDR3 runs to 13 residues. Trimming took 5 bases from V and 6 from J, leaving 11 bases between them. In nucleotides, the CDR3 is TGTGCCAGCAGCCCCCCGGCGGTCAATGAGCAGTTCTTC. Amino acids: CASSPPAVNEQFF.

The rearrangement links TRBV19 to TRBJ2-7; 9 bases are shared with TRBD2. The CDR3 has 13 amino acids. J lost 5 bases, V lost 2 bases, and 1 base had no gene match. Germline CDR1 is LNHDA and CDR2 is SQIVND (reference sequence). CDR3 coding DNA: TGTGCCAGTAGTATACTAGCGGGAAACGAGCAGTACTTC. Translating gives CASSILAGNEQYF.

V gene TRBV5-1 combines with J gene TRBJ1-3; D not certain. The V end was cut by 4 bases, the J end by 4 bases, with 9 bases between. CDR1 and CDR2 (germline): SGHRS, YFSETQ. This CDR3 comprises 13 residues. The CDR3 loop is CASSEGAGNTIYF. The CDR3 DNA sequence: TGCGCCAGCAGCGAGGGTGCCGGAAACACCATATATTTT.

The chain carries TRBV4-3 and TRBJ2-7; 11 positions match TRBD2. This CDR3 comprises 15 residues. The J segment lost 0 bases and the V segment lost 6 bases, leaving 4 bases of the junction unmatched. The germline V gene has CDR1 LGHNA and CDR2 YSLEER. The CDR3 region is CASSRLAGSSYEQYF. The CDR3 DNA reads TGCGCCAGCAGTCGACTAGCGGGGTCCTCCTACGAGCAGTACTTC.

This sequence joins TRBV6-5 and TRBJ1-1, with D uncertain. The CDR3 is made up of 14 amino acids. The germline V and J ends were trimmed by 6 bases and 1 base, with 12 bases remaining between them. CDR1 is MNHEY and CDR2 is SVGAGI in the germline V gene. The CDR3 sequence is CASRAVSGNTEAFF. The DNA of the CDR3 is TGTGCCAGCAGAGCCGTATCAGGGAACACTGAAGCTTTCTTT.

CDR3 loop: CASSPGLAGVGEQYF. CDR3 nucleotide sequence: TGTGCCAGCAGTCCTGGACTAGCGGGAGTCGGCGAGCAGTACTTC. The rearrangement links TRBV2 to TRBJ2-7; 13 nucleotides match TRBD2. V shed 5 bases and J 6 bases; nucleotides not matched to a gene: 7. The CDR3 is 15 amino acids. Per germline, CDR1 SNHLY and CDR2 FYNNEI.

V usage is TRBV11-2 and J usage is TRBJ2-3, with 11 bases matching TRBD2. J gave up 3 bases and V 4 bases, and 0 bases lay outside the gene matches. The CDR3 length is 14 residues. The germline V gene encodes CDR1 SGHAT and CDR2 FQNNGV. CDR3 sequence: CASSSSGGTDTQYF. CDR3 nucleotide sequence: TGTGCCAGCAGCTCTAGCGGGGGGACAGATACGCAGTATTTT.

The rearrangement links TRBV19 to TRBJ2-2, with D perhaps matching TRBD2 (6 bases). CDR1 is LNHDA and CDR2 is SQIVND in the germline V gene (reference sequence). With 7 bases removed from V and 5 bases from J, the gap between germline ends came to 14 bases. The CDR3 contains 14 residues. The CDR3 nucleotides read TGTGCCAGTACCCCGTCGGGGGTGACCGGGGAGCTGTTTTTT. It yields the protein CASTPSGVTGELFF.

The V call is TRBV6-2 or TRBV6-3, the J call TRBJ2-5, with D tentatively TRBD2 (5 bases). V lost 4 bases and J lost 5, with 8 bases in between. The CDR3 is 12 amino acids. CDR1 and CDR2 from the germline V gene are MNHEY and SVGEGT. This CDR3 reads CASSSGKETQYF. CDR3 DNA: TGTGCCAGCAGTTCGGGGAAGGAGACCCAGTACTTC.

This chain joins TRBV5-6 and TRBJ1-1; 9 positions match TRBD1. Germline assignment: CDR1 SGHDT and CDR2 YYEEEE. The CDR3 totals 15 residues. V trimming: 4 bases; J trimming: 5 bases; junction bases outside the gene matches: 9. CDR3 in amino acids: CASSPENRGLTEAFF. CDR3 in DNA: TGTGCCAGCAGCCCGGAGAACAGGGGGCTGACTGAAGCTTTCTTT.

This rearrangement joins TRBV30 to TRBJ2-1; 10 bases fit TRBD2. Germline V CDR1 and CDR2: GTSNPN, SVGIG (reference sequence). J gave up 0 bases and V 2 bases, and 4 bases lay outside the gene matches. The CDR3 consists of 16 residues. The CDR3 nucleotides are TGTGCCTGGAGTCGAGCTAGCGGGAGCTCCTACAATGAGCAGTTCTTC. Protein sequence: CAWSRASGSSYNEQFF. Based on the CDR3 plus reference TRBV30 and TRBJ2-1, the full variable domain is SQTIHQWPATLVQPVGSPLSLECTVEGTSNPNLYWYRQAAGRGLQLLFYSVGIGQISSEVPQNLSASRPQDRQFILSSKKLLLSDSGFYLCAWSRASGSSYNEQFFGPGTRLTVL.

The V gene is TRBV19, the J gene TRBJ2-3; 7 bases line up with TRBD1. Germline V gene lookup returns CDR1 LNHDA and CDR2 SQIVND (reference sequence). V lost 4 bases and J lost 3; bases outside the gene matches: 10. The CDR3 has 16 amino acids. CDR3 coding DNA: TGTGCCAGTAGTACGAGACAGGGCATTTCAACAGATACGCAGTATTTT. Translated: CASSTRQGISTDTQYF.

This clone has only a few counts. This rearrangement joins TRBV6-5 to TRBJ2-2; 8 positions match TRBD1. CDR3 length: 13 residues. V lost 6 bases, J lost 7 bases, and 4 bases stayed unmatched. CDR1 and CDR2 from the germline V gene are MNHEY and SVGAGI. This CDR3 reads CASRTGVHGELFF. CDR3 in DNA: TGTGCCAGCAGGACAGGGGTCCACGGGGAGCTGTTTTTT.

This clone turned up a few times. The V call is TRBV4-2, the J call TRBJ2-5; TRBD2 agrees at 10 bases. The CDR3 is 16 residues long. The germline V gene encodes CDR1 LGHNA and CDR2 YNFKEQ. V dropped 1 base and J dropped 5; count of bases not matched to a gene: 7. The CDR3 bases are TGTGCCAGCAGCCAAGTCCAGCGGGGGGGCATTGAGACCCAGTACTTC. As protein: CASSQVQRGGIETQYF.

The chain is built from TRBV27 and TRBJ2-7, with TRBD2 matching over 7 bases. After removal of 4 bases from V and 6 bases from J, the junction contained 9 bases not matched to a gene. Germline-derived CDR1 and CDR2 are MNHEY and SMNVEV (reference sequence). The CDR3 extends over 14 amino acids. For the CDR3, the DNA is TGTGCCAGCAGTTCCCTAGCGGAGCCCGGCGAGCAGTACTTC. Protein sequence: CASSSLAEPGEQYF.